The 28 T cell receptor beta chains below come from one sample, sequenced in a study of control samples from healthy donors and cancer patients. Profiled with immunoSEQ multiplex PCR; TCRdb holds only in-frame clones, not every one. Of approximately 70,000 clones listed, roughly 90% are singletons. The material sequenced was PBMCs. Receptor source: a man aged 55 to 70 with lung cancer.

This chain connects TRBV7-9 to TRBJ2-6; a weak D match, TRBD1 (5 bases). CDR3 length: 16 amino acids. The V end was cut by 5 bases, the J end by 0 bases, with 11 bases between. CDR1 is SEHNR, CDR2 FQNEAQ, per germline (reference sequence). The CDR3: CASSHRTPSGANVLTF. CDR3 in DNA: TGTGCCAGCAGCCATCGGACACCCTCTGGGGCCAACGTCCTGACTTTC.

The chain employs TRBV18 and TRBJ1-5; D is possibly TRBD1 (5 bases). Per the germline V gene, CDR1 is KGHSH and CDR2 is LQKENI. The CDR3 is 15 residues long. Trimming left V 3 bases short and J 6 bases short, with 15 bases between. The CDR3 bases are TGTGCCAGCTCACCTCGGGACGTCGGATCTCAGCCCCAGCATTTT. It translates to CASSPRDVGSQPQHF. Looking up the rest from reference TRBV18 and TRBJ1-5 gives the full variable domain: NAGVMQNPRHLVRRRGQEARLRCSPMKGHSHVYWYRQLPEEGLKFMVYLQKENIIDESGMPKERFSAEFPKEGPSILRIQQVVRGDSAAYFCASSPRDVGSQPQHFGDGTRLSIL.

Written as DNA, the CDR3 is TGTGCCAGCAGCAATTCCCCCCAGGGGCAGCACGCTAACTATGGCTACACCTTC. This translates into CASSNSPQGQHANYGYTF. The V call is TRBV21-1, the J call TRBJ1-2; the tabulated D call, TRBD1, remains unverified against the DNA. TRBV21-1 is labeled a pseudogene. The CDR3 sequence is 18 residues long.

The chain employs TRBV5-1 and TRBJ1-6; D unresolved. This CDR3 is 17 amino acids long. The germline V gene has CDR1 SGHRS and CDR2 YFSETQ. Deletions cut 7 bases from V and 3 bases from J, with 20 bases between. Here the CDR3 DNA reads TGCGCCAGCCGCACCACGACCGGGCGAAACTATAATTCACCCCTCCACTTT. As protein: CASRTTTGRNYNSPLHF. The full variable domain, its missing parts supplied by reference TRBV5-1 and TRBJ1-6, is KAGVTQTPRYLIKTRGQQVTLSCSPISGHRSVSWYQQTPGQGLQFLFEYFSETQRNKGNFPGRFSGRQFSNSRSEMNVSTLELGDSALYLCASRTTTGRNYNSPLHFGNGTRLTVT.

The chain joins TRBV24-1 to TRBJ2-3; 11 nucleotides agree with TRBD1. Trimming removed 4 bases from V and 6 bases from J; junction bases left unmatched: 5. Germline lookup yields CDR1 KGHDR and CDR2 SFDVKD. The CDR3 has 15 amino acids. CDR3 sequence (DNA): TGTGCCACCAGTGAGACCGGGACAGGGGGGGATACGCAGTATTTT. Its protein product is CATSETGTGGDTQYF.

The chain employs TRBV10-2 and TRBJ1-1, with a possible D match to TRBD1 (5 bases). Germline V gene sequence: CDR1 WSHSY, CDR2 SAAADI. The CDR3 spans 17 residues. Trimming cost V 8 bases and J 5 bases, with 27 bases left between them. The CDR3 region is CASRSNGRDYRATEAFF. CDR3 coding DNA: TGCGCCAGCCGAAGTAATGGCAGGGATTATAGGGCGACTGAAGCTTTCTTT.

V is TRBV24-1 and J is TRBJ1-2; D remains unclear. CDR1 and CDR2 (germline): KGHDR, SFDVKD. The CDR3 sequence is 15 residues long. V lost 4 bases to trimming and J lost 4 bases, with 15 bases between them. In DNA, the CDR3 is TGTGCCACCAGTGACTCAACGGCGGACCTCTATGGCTACACCTTC. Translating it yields CATSDSTADLYGYTF.

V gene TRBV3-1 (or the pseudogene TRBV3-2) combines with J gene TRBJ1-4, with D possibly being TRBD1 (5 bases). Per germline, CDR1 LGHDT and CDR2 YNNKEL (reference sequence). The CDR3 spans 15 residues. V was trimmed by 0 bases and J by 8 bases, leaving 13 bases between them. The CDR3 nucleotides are TGTGCCAGCAGCCAAGAAGGGCAGGGAGGAGAAAAACTGTTTTTT. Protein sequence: CASSQEGQGGEKLFF.

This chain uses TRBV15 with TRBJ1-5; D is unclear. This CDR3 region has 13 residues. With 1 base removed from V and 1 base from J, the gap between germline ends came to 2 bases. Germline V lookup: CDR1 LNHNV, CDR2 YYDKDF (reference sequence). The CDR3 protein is CATSRVSNQPQHF. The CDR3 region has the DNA TGTGCCACCAGCAGAGTAAGCAATCAGCCCCAGCATTTT.

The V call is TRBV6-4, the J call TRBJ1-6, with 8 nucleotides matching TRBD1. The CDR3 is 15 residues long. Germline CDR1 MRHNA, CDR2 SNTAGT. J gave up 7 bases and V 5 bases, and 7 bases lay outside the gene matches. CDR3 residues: CASSLGQGGNSPLHF. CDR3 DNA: TGTGCCAGCAGTCTAGGACAGGGTGGGAATTCACCCCTCCACTTT.

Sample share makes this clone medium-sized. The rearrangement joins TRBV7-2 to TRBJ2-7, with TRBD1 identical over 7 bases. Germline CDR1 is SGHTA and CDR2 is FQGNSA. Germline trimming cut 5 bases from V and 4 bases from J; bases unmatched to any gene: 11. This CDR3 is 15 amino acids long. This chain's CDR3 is CASSPARDRDYEQYV. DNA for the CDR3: TGTGCCAGCAGCCCCGCTAGGGACAGAGATTACGAGCAGTACGTC.

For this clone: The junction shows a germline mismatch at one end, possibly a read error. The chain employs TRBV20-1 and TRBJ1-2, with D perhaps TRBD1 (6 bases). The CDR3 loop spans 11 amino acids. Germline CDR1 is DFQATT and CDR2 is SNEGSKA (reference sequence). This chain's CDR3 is CSAPTVPGQSF. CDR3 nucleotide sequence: TGCAGTGCTCCAACCGTGCCGGGACAAAGCTTC.

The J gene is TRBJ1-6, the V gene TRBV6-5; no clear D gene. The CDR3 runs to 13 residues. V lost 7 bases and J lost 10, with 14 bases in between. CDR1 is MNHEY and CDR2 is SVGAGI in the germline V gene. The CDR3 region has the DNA TGTGCCAGCAAAGAATTTGAAGGATCACCCCTCCACTTT. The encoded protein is CASKEFEGSPLHF.

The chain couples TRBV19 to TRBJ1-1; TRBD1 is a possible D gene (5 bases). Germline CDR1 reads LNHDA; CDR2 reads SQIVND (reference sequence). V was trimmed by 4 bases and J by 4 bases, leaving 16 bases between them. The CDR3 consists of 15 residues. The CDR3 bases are TGTGCCAGTAGTACCCTTGGGCAGGGAGGCACTGAAGCTTTCTTT. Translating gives CASSTLGQGGTEAFF.

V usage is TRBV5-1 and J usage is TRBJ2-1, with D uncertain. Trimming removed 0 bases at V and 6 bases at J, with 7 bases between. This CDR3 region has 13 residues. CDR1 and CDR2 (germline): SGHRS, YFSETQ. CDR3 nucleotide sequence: TGCGCCAGCAGCTTGGGACAATCCAATGAGCAGTTCTTC. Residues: CASSLGQSNEQFF. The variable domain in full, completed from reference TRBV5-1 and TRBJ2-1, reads KAGVTQTPRYLIKTRGQQVTLSCSPISGHRSVSWYQQTPGQGLQFLFEYFSETQRNKGNFPGRFSGRQFSNSRSEMNVSTLELGDSALYLCASSLGQSNEQFFGPGTRLTVL.

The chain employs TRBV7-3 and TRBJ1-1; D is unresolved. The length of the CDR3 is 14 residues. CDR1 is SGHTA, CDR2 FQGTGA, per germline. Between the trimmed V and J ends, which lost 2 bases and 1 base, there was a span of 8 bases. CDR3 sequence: CASSLAASNTEAFF. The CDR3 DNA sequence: TGTGCCAGCAGCTTAGCCGCGTCGAACACTGAAGCTTTCTTT. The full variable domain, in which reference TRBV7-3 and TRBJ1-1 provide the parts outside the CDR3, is GAGVSQTPSNKVTEKGKYVELRCDPISGHTALYWYRQSLGQGPEFLIYFQGTGAADDSGLPNDRFFAVRPEGSVSTLKIQRTERGDSAVYLCASSLAASNTEAFFGQGTRLTVV.

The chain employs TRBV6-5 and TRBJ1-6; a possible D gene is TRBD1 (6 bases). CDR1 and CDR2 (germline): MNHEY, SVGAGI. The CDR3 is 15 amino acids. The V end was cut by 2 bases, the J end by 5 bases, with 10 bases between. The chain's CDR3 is CASSYGGHDNSPLHF. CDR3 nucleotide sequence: TGTGCCAGCAGTTACGGGGGGCATGATAATTCACCCCTCCACTTT.

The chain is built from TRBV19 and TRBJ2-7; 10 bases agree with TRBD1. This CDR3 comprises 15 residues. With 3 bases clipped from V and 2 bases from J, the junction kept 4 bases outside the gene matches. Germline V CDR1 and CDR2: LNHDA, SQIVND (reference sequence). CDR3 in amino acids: CASSMGTGATYEQYV. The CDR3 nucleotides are TGTGCCAGTAGTATGGGGACAGGGGCCACCTACGAGCAGTACGTC.

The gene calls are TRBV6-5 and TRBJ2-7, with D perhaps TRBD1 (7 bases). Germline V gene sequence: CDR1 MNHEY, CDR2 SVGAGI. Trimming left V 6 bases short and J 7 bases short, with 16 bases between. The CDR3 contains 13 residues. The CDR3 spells CASREGAGWEQYF. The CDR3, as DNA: TGTGCCAGCAGGGAGGGGGCAGGGTGGGAGCAGTACTTC.

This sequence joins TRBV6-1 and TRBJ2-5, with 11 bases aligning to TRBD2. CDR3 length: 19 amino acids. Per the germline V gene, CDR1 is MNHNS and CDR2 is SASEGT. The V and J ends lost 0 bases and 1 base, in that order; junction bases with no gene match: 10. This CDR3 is CASSEASSPSGGIQETQYF. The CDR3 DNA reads TGTGCCAGCAGTGAAGCTAGTTCGCCTAGCGGGGGGATCCAAGAGACCCAGTACTTC.

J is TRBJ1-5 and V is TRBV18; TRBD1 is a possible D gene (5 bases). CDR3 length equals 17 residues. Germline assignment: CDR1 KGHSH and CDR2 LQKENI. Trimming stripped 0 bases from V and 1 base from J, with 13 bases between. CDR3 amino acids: CASSPPGGDVSNQPQHF. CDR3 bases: TGTGCCAGCTCACCACCGGGAGGGGACGTCAGCAATCAGCCCCAGCATTTT. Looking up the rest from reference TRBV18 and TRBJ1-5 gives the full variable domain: NAGVMQNPRHLVRRRGQEARLRCSPMKGHSHVYWYRQLPEEGLKFMVYLQKENIIDESGMPKERFSAEFPKEGPSILRIQQVVRGDSAAYFCASSPPGGDVSNQPQHFGDGTRLSIL.

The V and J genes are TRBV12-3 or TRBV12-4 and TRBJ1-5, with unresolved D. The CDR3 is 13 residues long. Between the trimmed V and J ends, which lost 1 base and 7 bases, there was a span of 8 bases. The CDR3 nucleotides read TGTGCCAGCAGTTTAGGACAATCCCAGCCCCAGCATTTT. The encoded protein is CASSLGQSQPQHF.

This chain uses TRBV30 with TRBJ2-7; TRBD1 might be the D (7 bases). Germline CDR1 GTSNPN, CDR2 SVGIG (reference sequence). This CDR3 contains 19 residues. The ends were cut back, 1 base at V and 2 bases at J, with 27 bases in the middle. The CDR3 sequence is CAWSARINTRGVRTYEQYV. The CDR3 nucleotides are TGTGCCTGGAGTGCAAGAATAAATACCAGGGGGGTCAGGACCTACGAGCAGTACGTC.

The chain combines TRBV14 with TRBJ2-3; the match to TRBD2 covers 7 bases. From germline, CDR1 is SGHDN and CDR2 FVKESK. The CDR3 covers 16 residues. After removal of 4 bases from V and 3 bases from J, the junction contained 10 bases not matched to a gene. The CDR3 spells CASSPRDGGWTDTQYF. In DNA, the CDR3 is TGTGCCAGCAGCCCACGGGACGGGGGGTGGACAGATACGCAGTATTTT.

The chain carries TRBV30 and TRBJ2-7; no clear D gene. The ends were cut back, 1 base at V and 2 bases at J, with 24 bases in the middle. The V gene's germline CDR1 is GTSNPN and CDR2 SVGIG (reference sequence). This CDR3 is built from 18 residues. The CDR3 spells CAWSAPTLHVSRPYEQYV. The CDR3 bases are TGTGCCTGGAGTGCCCCAACCCTTCATGTTAGTCGTCCCTACGAGCAGTACGTC.

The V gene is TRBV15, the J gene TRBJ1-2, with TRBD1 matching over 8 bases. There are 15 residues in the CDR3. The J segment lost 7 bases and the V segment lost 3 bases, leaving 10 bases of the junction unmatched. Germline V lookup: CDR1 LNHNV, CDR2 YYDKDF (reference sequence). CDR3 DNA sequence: TGTGCCACCAGCAGGGACAGGGCTAGTTCGTTTGGCTACACCTTC. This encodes CATSRDRASSFGYTF.

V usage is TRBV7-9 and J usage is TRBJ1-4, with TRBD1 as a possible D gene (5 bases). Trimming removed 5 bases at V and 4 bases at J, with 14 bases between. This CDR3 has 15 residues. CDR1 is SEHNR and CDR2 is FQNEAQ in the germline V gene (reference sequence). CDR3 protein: CASSRRDGRNEKLFF. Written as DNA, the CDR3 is TGTGCCAGCAGCCGGAGGGACGGCCGTAATGAAAAACTGTTTTTT. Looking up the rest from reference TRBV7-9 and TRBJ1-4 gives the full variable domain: DTGVSQNPRHKITKRGQNVTFRCDPISEHNRLYWYRQTLGQGPEFLTYFQNEAQLEKSRLLSDRFSAERPKGSFSTLEIQRTEQGDSAMYLCASSRRDGRNEKLFFGSGTQLSVL.

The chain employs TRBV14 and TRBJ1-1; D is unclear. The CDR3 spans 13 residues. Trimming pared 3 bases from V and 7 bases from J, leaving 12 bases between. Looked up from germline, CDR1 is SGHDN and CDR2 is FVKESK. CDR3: CASSQKGLYEAFF. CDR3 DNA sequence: TGTGCCAGCAGCCAGAAAGGGCTGTATGAAGCTTTCTTT.